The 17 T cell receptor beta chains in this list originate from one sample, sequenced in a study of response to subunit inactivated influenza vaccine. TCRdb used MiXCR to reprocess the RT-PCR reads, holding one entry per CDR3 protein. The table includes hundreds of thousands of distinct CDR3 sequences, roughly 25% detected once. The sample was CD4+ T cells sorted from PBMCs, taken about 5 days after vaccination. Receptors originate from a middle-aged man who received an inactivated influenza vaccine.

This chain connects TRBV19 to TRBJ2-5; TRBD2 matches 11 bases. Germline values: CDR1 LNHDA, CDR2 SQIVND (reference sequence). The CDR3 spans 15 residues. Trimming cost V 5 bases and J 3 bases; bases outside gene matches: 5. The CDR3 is CASSLLAGAEETQYF. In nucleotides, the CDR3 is TGTGCCAGTAGTCTACTAGCGGGGGCAGAAGAGACCCAGTACTTC.

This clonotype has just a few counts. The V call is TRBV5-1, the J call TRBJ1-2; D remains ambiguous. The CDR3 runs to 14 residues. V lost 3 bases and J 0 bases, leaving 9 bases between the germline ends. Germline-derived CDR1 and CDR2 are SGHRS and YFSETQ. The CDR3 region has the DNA TGCGCCAGCAGCTCAGTAACATCTAACTATGGCTACACCTTC. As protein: CASSSVTSNYGYTF.

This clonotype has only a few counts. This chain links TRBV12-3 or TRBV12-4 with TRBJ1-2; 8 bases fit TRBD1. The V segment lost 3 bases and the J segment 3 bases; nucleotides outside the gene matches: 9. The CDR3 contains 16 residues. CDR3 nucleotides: TGTGCCAGCAGTTTGGTCCCAGGGGGCCTGGACTATGGCTACACCTTC. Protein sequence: CASSLVPGGLDYGYTF.

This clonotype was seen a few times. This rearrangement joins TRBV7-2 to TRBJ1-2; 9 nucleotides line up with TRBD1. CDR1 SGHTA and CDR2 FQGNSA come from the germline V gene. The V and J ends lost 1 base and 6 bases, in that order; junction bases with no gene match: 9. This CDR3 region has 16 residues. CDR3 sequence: CASSLVAGQGTHGYTF. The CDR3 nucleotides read TGTGCCAGCAGCTTAGTGGCGGGACAGGGAACCCATGGCTACACCTTC.

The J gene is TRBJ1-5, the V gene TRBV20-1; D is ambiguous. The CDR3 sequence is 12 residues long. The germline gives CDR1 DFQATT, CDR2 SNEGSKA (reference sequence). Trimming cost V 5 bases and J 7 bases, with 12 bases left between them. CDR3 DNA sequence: TGCAGTGCTGGCCGGGTAAAGCAGCCCCAGCATTTT. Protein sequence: CSAGRVKQPQHF.

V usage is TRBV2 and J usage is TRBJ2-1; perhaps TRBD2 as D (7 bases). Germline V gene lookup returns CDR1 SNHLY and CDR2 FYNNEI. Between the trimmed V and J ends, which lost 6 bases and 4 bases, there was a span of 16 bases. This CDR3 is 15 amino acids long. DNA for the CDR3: TGTGCCAGCAGAAAAGGGGGGGATGCGTACAATGAGCAGTTCTTC. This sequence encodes CASRKGGDAYNEQFF.

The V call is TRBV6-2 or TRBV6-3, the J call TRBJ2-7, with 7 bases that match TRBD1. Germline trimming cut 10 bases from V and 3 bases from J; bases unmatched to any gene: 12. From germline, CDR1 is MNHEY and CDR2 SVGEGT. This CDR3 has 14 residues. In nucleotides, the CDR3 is TGTGCCACCACAACCGGACAGGCCCTCTACGAGCAGTACTTC. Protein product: CATTTGQALYEQYF.

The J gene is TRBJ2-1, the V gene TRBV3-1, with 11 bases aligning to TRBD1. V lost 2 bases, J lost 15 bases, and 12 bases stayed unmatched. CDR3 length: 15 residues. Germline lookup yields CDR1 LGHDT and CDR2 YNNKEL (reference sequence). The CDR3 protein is CASSQSGQGARAPFF. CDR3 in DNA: TGTGCCAGCAGCCAAAGCGGACAGGGGGCCCGCGCGCCGTTCTTC.

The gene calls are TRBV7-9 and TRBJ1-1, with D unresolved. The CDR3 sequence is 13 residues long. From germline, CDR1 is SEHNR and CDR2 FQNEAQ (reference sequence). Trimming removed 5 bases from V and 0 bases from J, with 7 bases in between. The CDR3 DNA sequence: TGTGCCAGCAGCCCCTTCATGAACACTGAAGCTTTCTTT. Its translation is CASSPFMNTEAFF.

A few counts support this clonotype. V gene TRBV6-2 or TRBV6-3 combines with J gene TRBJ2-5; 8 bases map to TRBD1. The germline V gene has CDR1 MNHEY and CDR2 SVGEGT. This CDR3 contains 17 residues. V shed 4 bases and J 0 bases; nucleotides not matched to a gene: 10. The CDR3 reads CASSFVPTGAYQETQYF. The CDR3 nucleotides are TGTGCCAGCAGTTTCGTACCGACAGGGGCCTACCAAGAGACCCAGTACTTC.

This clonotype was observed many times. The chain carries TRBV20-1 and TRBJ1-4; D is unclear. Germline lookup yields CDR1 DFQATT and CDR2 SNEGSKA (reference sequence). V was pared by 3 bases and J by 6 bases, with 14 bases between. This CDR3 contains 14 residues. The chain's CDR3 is CSASEPQWDEKLFF. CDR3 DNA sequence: TGCAGTGCTAGCGAGCCCCAGTGGGATGAAAAACTGTTTTTT.

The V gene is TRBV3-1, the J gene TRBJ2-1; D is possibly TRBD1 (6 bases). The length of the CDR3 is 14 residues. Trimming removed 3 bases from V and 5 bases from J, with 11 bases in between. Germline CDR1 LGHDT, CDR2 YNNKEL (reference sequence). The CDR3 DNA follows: TGTGCCAGCAGCCAGGGGGCGCATAACAATGAGCAGTTCTTC. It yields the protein CASSQGAHNNEQFF.

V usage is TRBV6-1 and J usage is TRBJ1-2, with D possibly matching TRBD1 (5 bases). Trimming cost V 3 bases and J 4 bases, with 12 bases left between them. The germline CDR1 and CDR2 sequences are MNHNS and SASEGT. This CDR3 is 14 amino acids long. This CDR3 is CASSDRATSYGYTF. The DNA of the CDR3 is TGTGCCAGCAGTGACAGGGCCACCAGCTATGGCTACACCTTC.

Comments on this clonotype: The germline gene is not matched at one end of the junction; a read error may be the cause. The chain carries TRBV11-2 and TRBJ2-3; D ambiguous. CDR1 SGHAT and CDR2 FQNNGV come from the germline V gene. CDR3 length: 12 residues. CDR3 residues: CASSLTYQNIHF. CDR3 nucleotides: TGTGCCAGCAGCTTAACCTATCAAAACATCCATTTT.

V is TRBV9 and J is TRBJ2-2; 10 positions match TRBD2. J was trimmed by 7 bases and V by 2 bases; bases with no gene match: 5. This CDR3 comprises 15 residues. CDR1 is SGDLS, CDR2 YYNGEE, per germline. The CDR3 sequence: CASSVQRGGVGELFF. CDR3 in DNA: TGTGCCAGCAGCGTCCAGCGGGGGGGCGTCGGGGAGCTGTTTTTT.

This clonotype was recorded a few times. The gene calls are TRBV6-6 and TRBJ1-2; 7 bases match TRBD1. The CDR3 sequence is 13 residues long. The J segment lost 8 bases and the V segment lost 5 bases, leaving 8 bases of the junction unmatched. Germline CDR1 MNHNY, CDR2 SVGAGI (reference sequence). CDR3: CASSRPTGHGYTF. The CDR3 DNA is TGTGCCAGCAGTCGACCGACAGGGCACGGCTACACCTTC.

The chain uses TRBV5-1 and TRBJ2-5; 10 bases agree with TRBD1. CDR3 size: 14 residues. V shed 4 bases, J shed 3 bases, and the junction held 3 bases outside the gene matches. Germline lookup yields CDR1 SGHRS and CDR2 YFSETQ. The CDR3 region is CASSGGTGEETQYF. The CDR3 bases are TGCGCCAGCAGCGGAGGGACAGGGGAAGAGACCCAGTACTTC. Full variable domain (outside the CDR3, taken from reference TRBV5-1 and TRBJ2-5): KAGVTQTPRYLIKTRGQQVTLSCSPISGHRSVSWYQQTPGQGLQFLFEYFSETQRNKGNFPGRFSGRQFSNSRSEMNVSTLELGDSALYLCASSGGTGEETQYFGPGTRLLVL.